This is a list of T cell receptor beta chains from one sample in a study of T cells in Graves' hyperthyroidism and ophthalmopathy. TCRdb fed the multiplex PCR reads into MiXCR, producing one record per CDR3 protein. The sample comprises hundreds of thousands of distinct CDR3 sequences, 13% of which are singletons, and 9.2% rests with the top ten. The source material was blood. The receptors originated from a woman aged 18-35 years with Graves' hyperthyroidism. Both conserved end residues are part of each CDR3. D genes are given only for firm matches. For some rows the clone size is stated as once, few or many, or as a class when expanded; others skip it.

v_gene: TRBV6-2/TRBV6-3; j_gene: TRBJ1-1; abundance: .; d_gene: .; CDR3aa: CASSPMDSKNTEAFF; CDR3nt: TGTGCCAGCAGTCCCATGGACAGTAAGAACACTGAAGCTTTCTTT
v_gene: TRBV4-1; j_gene: TRBJ2-2; abundance: .; d_gene: .; CDR3aa: CASSQVSTGELFF; CDR3nt: TGCGCCAGCAGCCAAGTGAGCACCGGGGAGCTGTTTTTT
v_gene: TRBV2; j_gene: TRBJ2-6; abundance: few; d_gene: .; CDR3aa: CASVPHQPSGANVLTF; CDR3nt: TGTGCCAGCGTGCCCCACCAACCCTCTGGGGCCAACGTCCTGACTTTC
v_gene: TRBV6-1; j_gene: TRBJ2-5; abundance: .; d_gene: .; CDR3aa: CASSEAGAGQETQYF; CDR3nt: TGTGCCAGCAGTGAAGCGGGGGCCGGGCAAGAGACCCAGTACTTC
v_gene: TRBV5-1; j_gene: TRBJ2-2; abundance: .; d_gene: .; CDR3aa: CASSLYGPNTGELFF; CDR3nt: TGCGCCAGCAGCTTGTACGGACCGAACACCGGGGAGCTGTTTTTT
v_gene: TRBV5-1; j_gene: TRBJ2-1; abundance: many; d_gene: TRBD2; CDR3aa: CASSLRGLAGVYNEQFF; CDR3nt: TGCGCCAGCAGCTTGCGGGGACTAGCGGGAGTCTACAATGAGCAGTTCTTC
v_gene: TRBV27; j_gene: TRBJ2-3; abundance: many; d_gene: .; CDR3aa: CASSGPSRGTQYF; CDR3nt: TGTGCCAGCAGTGGACCAAGTAGGGGGACGCAGTATTTT
v_gene: TRBV20-1; j_gene: TRBJ2-7; abundance: many; d_gene: .; CDR3aa: CSARDTSGLSYEQYF; CDR3nt: TGCAGTGCTAGAGATACGTCGGGCCTCTCCTACGAGCAGTACTTC
v_gene: TRBV5-1; j_gene: TRBJ2-1; abundance: many; d_gene: TRBD2; CDR3aa: CASSFLPSGDSYNEQFF; CDR3nt: TGCGCCAGCAGCTTCCTTCCTAGCGGGGACTCCTACAATGAGCAGTTCTTC
v_gene: TRBV6-2/TRBV6-3; j_gene: TRBJ2-7; abundance: many; d_gene: TRBD2; CDR3aa: CASTRPASGRASSYEQYF; CDR3nt: TGTGCCAGCACCAGGCCGGCTAGCGGGAGGGCGAGCTCCTACGAGCAGTACTTC
v_gene: TRBV7-3; j_gene: TRBJ2-3; abundance: many; d_gene: .; CDR3aa: CASSLIGANSPNTQYF; CDR3nt: TGTGCCAGCAGCTTAATAGGCGCGAACTCTCCAAATACGCAGTATTTT
v_gene: TRBV5-1; j_gene: TRBJ1-2; abundance: .; d_gene: .; CDR3aa: CASSLENGGQSGYTF; CDR3nt: TGCGCCAGCAGCTTGGAAAACGGGGGCCAGTCTGGCTACACCTTC
v_gene: TRBV20-1; j_gene: TRBJ2-7; abundance: many; d_gene: .; CDR3aa: CSAGQSYEQYF; CDR3nt: TGCAGTGCTGGACAGTCCTACGAGCAGTACTTC
v_gene: TRBV5-6; j_gene: TRBJ1-1; abundance: .; d_gene: .; CDR3aa: CASSLLKDTEAFF; CDR3nt: TGTGCCAGCAGCTTGTTAAAAGACACTGAAGCTTTCTTT
v_gene: TRBV5-1; j_gene: TRBJ1-3; abundance: .; d_gene: .; CDR3aa: CASSLGGDGSSGNTIYF; CDR3nt: TGCGCCAGCAGCTTGGGCGGAGACGGTAGCTCTGGAAACACCATATATTTT
v_gene: TRBV20-1; j_gene: TRBJ2-1; abundance: many; d_gene: .; CDR3aa: CSGRGSGGEQFF; CDR3nt: TGCAGTGGGCGAGGGAGTGGGGGTGAGCAGTTCTTC
v_gene: TRBV5-5; j_gene: TRBJ1-2; abundance: many; d_gene: .; CDR3aa: CASSLAWGRYTF; CDR3nt: TGTGCCAGCAGCTTGGCCTGGGGGCGCTACACCTTC
v_gene: TRBV3-1; j_gene: TRBJ2-7; abundance: many; d_gene: .; CDR3aa: CASSHGHSSYEQYF; CDR3nt: TGTGCCAGCAGCCATGGGCACAGCTCCTACGAGCAGTACTTC
v_gene: TRBV12-3/TRBV12-4; j_gene: TRBJ1-1; abundance: many; d_gene: .; CDR3aa: CASSLQRVTEAFF; CDR3nt: TGTGCCAGCAGTCTACAAAGAGTCACTGAAGCTTTCTTT
v_gene: TRBV14; j_gene: TRBJ1-2; abundance: .; d_gene: .; CDR3aa: CASSKRGGRASSGYTF; CDR3nt: TGTGCCAGCAGCAAAAGGGGGGGCAGGGCCTCATCGGGCTACACCTTC
v_gene: TRBV7-3; j_gene: TRBJ2-1; abundance: few; d_gene: TRBD1; CDR3aa: CASSFGTGRFNEQFF; CDR3nt: TGTGCCAGCAGCTTCGGGACAGGGAGATTTAATGAGCAGTTCTTC
v_gene: TRBV29-1; j_gene: TRBJ1-2; abundance: many; d_gene: TRBD1; CDR3aa: CSGEGQGAGYTF; CDR3nt: TGCAGCGGGGAAGGACAGGGGGCTGGCTACACCTTC
v_gene: TRBV7-2; j_gene: TRBJ2-5; abundance: many; d_gene: TRBD2; CDR3aa: CASSFLGEGTQYF; CDR3nt: TGTGCCAGCAGCTTCCTGGGGGAGGGGACCCAGTACTTC
v_gene: TRBV28; j_gene: TRBJ2-7; abundance: many; d_gene: TRBD2; CDR3aa: CASSSGLAGVEQYF; CDR3nt: TGTGCCAGCAGTTCAGGACTAGCGGGAGTCGAGCAGTACTTC
v_gene: TRBV5-1; j_gene: TRBJ2-7; abundance: .; d_gene: TRBD2; CDR3aa: CASSPTSGTYEQYF; CDR3nt: TGCGCCAGCAGCCCGACTAGCGGTACCTACGAGCAGTACTTC
v_gene: TRBV12-3/TRBV12-4; j_gene: TRBJ2-3; abundance: many; d_gene: .; CDR3aa: CASSLAGAEDTQYF; CDR3nt: TGTGCCAGCAGTTTAGCGGGGGCCGAAGATACGCAGTATTTT
v_gene: TRBV28; j_gene: TRBJ1-1; abundance: many; d_gene: .; CDR3aa: CASPESVRDAEAFF; CDR3nt: TGTGCCAGCCCTGAATCAGTAAGAGACGCTGAAGCTTTCTTT
v_gene: TRBV5-1; j_gene: TRBJ1-1; abundance: many; d_gene: .; CDR3aa: CASRDLEGPNTEAFF; CDR3nt: TGCGCCAGCAGAGACCTAGAAGGACCGAACACTGAAGCTTTCTTT
v_gene: TRBV3-1; j_gene: TRBJ1-1; abundance: many; d_gene: TRBD1; CDR3aa: CASSPPGQGALGAFF; CDR3nt: TGTGCCAGCAGCCCCCCGGGTCAGGGGGCCCTAGGGGCTTTCTTT